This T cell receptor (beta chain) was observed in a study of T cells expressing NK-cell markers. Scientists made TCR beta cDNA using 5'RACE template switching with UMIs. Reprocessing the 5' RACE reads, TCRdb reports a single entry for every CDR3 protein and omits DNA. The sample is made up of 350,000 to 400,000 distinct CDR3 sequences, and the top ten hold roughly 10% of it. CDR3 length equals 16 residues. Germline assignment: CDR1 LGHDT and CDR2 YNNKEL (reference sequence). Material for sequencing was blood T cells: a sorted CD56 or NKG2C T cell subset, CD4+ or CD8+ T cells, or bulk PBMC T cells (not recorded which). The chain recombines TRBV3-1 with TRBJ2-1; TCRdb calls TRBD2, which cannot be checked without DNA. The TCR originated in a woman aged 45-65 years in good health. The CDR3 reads CASSPRTSGTLGEQFF.